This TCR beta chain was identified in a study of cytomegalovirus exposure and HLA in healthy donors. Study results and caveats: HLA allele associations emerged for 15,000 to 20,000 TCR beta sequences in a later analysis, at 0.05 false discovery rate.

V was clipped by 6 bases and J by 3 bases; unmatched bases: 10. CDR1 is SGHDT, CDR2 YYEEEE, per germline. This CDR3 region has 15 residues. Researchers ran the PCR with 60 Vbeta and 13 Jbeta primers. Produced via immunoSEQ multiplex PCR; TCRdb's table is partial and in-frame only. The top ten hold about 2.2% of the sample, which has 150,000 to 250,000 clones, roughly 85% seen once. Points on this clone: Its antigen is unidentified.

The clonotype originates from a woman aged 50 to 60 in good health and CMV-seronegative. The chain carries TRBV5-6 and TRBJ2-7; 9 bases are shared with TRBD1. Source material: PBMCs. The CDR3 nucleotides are TGTGCCAGCACCTCCCTTGGGACAGGGATCTACGAGCAGTACTTC. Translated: CASTSLGTGIYEQYF.